This T cell receptor beta chain is drawn from a study of neurological immune-mediated disorders. The CDR3 runs 16 residues. Germline values: CDR1 DFQATT, CDR2 SNEGSKA (reference sequence). Trimming left V 6 bases short and J 0 bases short, with 18 bases between. The table lists this clonotype with many counts. TCRdb processed the 5' RACE reads anew with MiXCR; each CDR3 protein has one entry. Of 25,000 to 35,000 distinct CDR3 sequences listed, 9.5% to 13% are singletons. The sequence came from a woman between 55 and 75 years old in good health. Sequencing was done on a sample of PBMCs. The chain recombines TRBV20-1 with TRBJ2-4; D is uncertain. CDR3 protein: CSATPKVRIAKNIQYF. DNA of the CDR3: TGCAGTGCAACCCCCAAGGTCAGAATAGCCAAAAACATTCAGTACTTC.